This T cell receptor beta chain was recovered during a study of cytomegalovirus exposure and HLA in healthy donors. Study outcomes and limitations: Later on, an analysis found that several of the most significant clusters appeared to be linked to common viral pathogens, which included parvovirus B19. According to a later analysis, most TCR beta chains associated with CMV appeared HLA-restricted.

Germline lookup yields CDR1 MNHNS and CDR2 SASEGT. This CDR3 spans 15 amino acids. Trimming cost V 1 base and J 3 bases; bases outside gene matches: 3. The PCR employed 60 Vbeta primers together with 13 Jbeta primers. Assay: immunoSEQ multiplex PCR; the TCRdb copy retains only in-frame clones and omits some. In total, the table holds fewer than 250,000 clones. Concerning this clone itself: Its antigen is unidentified.

The V and J genes are TRBV6-1 and TRBJ2-7; TRBD2 agrees at 10 bases. The clonotype was recovered from a woman under 40 in good health and CMV-seropositive. The sample was PBMCs. In DNA, the CDR3 is TGTGCCAGCAGTGAAGGGCTAGCGGGAGTCTACGAGCAGTACTTC. Amino acid sequence: CASSEGLAGVYEQYF.